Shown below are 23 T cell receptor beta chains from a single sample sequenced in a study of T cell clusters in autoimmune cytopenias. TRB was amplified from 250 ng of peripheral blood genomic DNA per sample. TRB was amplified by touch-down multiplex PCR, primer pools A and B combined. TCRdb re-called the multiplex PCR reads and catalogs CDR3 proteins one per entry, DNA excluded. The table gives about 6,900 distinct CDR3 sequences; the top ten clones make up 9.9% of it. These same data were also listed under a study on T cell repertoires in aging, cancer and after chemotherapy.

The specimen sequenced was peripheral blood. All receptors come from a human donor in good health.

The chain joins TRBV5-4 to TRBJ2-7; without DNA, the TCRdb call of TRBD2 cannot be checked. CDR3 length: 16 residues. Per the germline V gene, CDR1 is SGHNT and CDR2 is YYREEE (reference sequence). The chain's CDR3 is CASSLGPPGGMDEQYF.

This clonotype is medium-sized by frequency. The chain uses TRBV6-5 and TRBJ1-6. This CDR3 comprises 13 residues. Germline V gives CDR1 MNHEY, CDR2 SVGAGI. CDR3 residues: CASSYSFNSPLHF.

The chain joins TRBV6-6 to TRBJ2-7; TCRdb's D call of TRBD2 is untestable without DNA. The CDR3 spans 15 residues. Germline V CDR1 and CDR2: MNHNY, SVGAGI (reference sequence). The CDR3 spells CASSPLSAGVHEQYF.

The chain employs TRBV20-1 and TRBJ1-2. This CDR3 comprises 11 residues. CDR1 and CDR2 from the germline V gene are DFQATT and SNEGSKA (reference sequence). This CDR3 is CSASHTDGYTF.

CDR3 in amino acids: CASSYTSGGEQFF. The gene calls are TRBV6-5 and TRBJ2-1; TCRdb's D call, TRBD2, is unchecked because there is no DNA. CDR1 and CDR2 (germline): MNHEY, SVGAGI. The CDR3 length is 13 residues.

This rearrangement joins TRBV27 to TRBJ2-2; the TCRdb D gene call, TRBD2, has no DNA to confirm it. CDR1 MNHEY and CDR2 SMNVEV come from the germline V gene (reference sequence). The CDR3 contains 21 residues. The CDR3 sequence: CASSLRGRGFTGFSNTGELFF.

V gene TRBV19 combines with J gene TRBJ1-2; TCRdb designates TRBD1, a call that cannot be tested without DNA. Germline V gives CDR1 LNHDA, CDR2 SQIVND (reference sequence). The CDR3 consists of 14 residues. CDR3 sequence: CASSDGQGARGYTF.

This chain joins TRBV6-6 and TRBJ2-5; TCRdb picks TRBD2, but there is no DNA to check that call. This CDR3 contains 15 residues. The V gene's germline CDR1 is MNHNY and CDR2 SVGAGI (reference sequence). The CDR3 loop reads CASTALRGAGETQYF.

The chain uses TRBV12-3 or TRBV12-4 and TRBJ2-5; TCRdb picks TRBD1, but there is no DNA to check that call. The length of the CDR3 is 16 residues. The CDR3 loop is CASSFFTSPGRETQYF.

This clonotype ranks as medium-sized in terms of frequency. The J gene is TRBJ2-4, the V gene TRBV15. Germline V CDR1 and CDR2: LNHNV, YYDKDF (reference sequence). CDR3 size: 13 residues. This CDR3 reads CATSRKGVGIQYF.

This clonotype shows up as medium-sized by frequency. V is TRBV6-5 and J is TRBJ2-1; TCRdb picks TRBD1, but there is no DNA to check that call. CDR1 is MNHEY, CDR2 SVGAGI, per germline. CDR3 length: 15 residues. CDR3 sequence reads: CASSTGVGSYNEQFF.

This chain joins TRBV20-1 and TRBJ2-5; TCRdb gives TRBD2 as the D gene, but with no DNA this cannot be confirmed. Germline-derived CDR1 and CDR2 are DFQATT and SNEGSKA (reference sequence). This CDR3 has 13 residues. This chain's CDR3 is CSARGLAQETQYF.

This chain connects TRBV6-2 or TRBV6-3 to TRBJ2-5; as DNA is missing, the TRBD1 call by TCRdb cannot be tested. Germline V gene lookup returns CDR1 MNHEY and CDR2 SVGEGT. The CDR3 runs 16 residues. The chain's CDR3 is CASSAGTASVRETQYF.

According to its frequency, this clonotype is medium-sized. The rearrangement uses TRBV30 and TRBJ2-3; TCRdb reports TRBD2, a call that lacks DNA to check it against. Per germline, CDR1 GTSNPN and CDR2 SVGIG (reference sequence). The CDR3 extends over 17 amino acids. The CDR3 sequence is CAWSGQGTLLSTDTQYF.

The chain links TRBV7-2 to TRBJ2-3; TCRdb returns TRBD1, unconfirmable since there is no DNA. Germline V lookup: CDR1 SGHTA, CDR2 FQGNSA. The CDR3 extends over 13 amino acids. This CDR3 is CASSSSFRGAQYF.

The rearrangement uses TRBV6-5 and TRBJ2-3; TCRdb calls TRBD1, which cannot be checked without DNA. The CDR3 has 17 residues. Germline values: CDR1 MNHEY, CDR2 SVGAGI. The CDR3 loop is CASSYSGPGQGADTQYF.

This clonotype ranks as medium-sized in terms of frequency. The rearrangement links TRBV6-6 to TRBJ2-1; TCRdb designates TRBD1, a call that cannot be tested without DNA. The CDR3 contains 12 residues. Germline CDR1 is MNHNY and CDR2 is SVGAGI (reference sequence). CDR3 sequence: CASSTQGNEQFF.

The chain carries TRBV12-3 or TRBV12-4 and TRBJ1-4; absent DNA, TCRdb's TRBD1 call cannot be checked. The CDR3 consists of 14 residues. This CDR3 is CASSPGTVNEKLFF.

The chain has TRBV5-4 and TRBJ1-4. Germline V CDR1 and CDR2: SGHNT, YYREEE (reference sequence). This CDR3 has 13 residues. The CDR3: CASSGELNEKLFF. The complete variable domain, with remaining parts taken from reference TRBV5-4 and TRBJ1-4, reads ETGVTQSPTHLIKTRGQQVTLRCSSQSGHNTVSWYQQALGQGPQFIFQYYREEENGRGNFPPRFSGLQFPNYSSELNVNALELDDSALYLCASSGELNEKLFFGSGTQLSVL.

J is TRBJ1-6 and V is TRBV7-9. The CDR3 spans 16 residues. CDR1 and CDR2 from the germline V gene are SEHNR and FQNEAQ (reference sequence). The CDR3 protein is CASSPTGGRYNSPLHF.

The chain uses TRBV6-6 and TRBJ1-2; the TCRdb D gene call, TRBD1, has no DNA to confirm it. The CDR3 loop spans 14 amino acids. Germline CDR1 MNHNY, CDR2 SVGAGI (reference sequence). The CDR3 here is CASSYQTGGSGYTF.

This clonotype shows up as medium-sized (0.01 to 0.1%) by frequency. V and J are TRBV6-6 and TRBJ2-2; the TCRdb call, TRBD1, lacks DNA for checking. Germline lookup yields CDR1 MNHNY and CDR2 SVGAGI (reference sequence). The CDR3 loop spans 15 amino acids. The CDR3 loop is CASSNGQGWTGELFF.

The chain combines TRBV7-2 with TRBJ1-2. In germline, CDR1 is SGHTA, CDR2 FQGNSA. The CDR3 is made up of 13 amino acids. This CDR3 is CASSSGAFYGYTF.